This TCR beta chain was captured by sequencing in a study of T cell repertoires in aging, cancer and after chemotherapy (dated by TCRdb to 2018 to 2020). At the level of the whole study: Donors were distributed across six age groups ranging from 30 or younger to 70 or older, with at least three individuals included per group. In the hematological group, the paired samples taken before and after chemotherapy came from chronic lymphocytic leukemia patients given fludarabine- or bendamustine-based regimens. The complete dataset included about 8.8 million TCR reads. To examine immunoaging and T cell reconstitution after chemotherapy, the study profiled TCR beta repertoires in peripheral blood from healthy donors and cancer patients. Alongside 95 to 100 healthy donors serving as a reference group, the cohort included approximately 220 cancer patients, of whom roughly 92 had hematological cancers and fewer than 140 had solid cancers. What the study reported, not specific to this receptor: Untreated patients with hematological or solid cancers showed significantly lower blood TCR diversity and higher clonality than age-matched healthy donors. Hematological cancer patients had infiltration of lymphoid organs, and this infiltration may itself impair thymic emigration or peripheral T cell expansion. Median generation probability increased over the chemotherapy interval in both cancer cohorts, suggesting repertoire reconstitution through rebound thymic output. Declining TCR diversity with age in healthy donors was mainly explained by loss of richness; in cancer patients, loss of evenness also contributed. According to the authors, the repertoire data do not allow conclusions to be drawn about immunological memory after chemotherapy.

TCR beta rearrangements were amplified from genomic DNA isolated from peripheral blood, not from sorted cells or RNA. This clonotype is identified as medium-sized (0.01 to 0.1%). It has no known antigen specificity. Base qualities were left out, and no much larger clone turns up one base away. From the cysteine up to the phenylalanine, the CDR3 has a length of 13 residues. The CDR3 DNA has 39 bases and is translated from base 1. At the junction V is shortened by 2 bases and J by 3 bases, with 7 bases in between. As encoded in the germline V gene, CDR1 is KGHSH while CDR2 is LQKENI. Rearranged TRB sequences spanning V, D and J segments were amplified by multiplex touch-down PCR using a mixed TRB-A/B primer pool. Illumina adapters and sample indices were added to the amplicons in two consecutive PCR reactions performed with Phusion HS II polymerase. Amplicons were gel-purified with the NucleoSpin Gel and PCR Clean-up kit, then checked with Qubit and an Agilent 2100 Bioanalyzer. Sequencing of libraries was carried out on an Illumina MiSeq in 600-cycle, single-indexed, paired-end runs. Under the source paper's analysis protocol: MiXCR versions 2.12 and 3.0.5 were used to process TRB sequences. A clone was defined as each unique CDR3 nucleotide sequence, and only productive sequences supported by at least two reads were kept. The repertoire metrics were Shannon diversity, evenness, clonality (calculated as one minus evenness), and diversity profiles parameterized by alpha from 0 to 5. The IGoR algorithm was used to calculate generation probabilities of clones in the paired pre- and post-chemotherapy samples. Using fastp trimming at Q25 and MiXCR clonotype assembly, TCRdb reanalyzed the public sequencing data and kept in-frame beta chains. Rows matching on CDR3 protein sequence are summarized as one entry with the most common DNA and genes. The V and J calls and clone size come from TCRdb's table, not from the authors' own analysis. Counted in this sample were 6,100 or so distinct CDR3 sequences; 23% of them appeared once. The ten largest account for approximately 4.8% of the sample.

The sequenced material came from blood. Recombination connected TRBV18 to TRBJ2-5, with no reliable assignment of the D segment. This receptor was taken from a human donor with a blood cancer. In nucleotides, the sequence is TGTGCCAGCTCACCAGGGCCGGAAGAGACCCAGTACTTC. The encoded protein is CASSPGPEETQYF.